One and the same sample provided the 4 T cell receptor beta chains below, sequenced in a study of blood T cells in healthy people across ages. Together with a sample-barcoded 5' primer, a J-beta primer mix was included in a second PCR lasting about 6 to 11 cycles. In TCRdb, the 5' RACE reads were re-called with MiXCR into one record per CDR3 protein. The table records hundreds of thousands of distinct CDR3 sequences, 40% to 50% of them present only once. Sequencing input: blood. These TCRs come from a man aged 60 to 75 in good health.

This sequence joins TRBV7-2 and TRBJ1-6; D might be TRBD1 (5 bases). The germline CDR1 and CDR2 sequences are SGHTA and FQGNSA. The V end lost 5 bases, the J end lost 5 bases, and 13 bases lay between the germline ends. This CDR3 is 15 amino acids long. For the CDR3, the DNA is TGTGCCAGCAGCACCAGACGGGGGAATAATTCACCCCTCCACTTT. Protein product: CASSTRRGNNSPLHF. The full variable domain, in which reference TRBV7-2 and TRBJ1-6 provide the parts outside the CDR3, is GAGVSQSPSNKVTEKGKDVELRCDPISGHTALYWYRQSLGQGLEFLIYFQGNSAPDKSGLPSDRFSAERTGGSVSTLTIQRTQQEDSAVYLCASSTRRGNNSPLHFGNGTRLTVT.

The rearrangement joins TRBV12-3 or TRBV12-4 to TRBJ2-1; 7 bases fit TRBD2. CDR3 length: 15 residues. J gave up 2 bases and V 5 bases, and 6 bases lay outside the gene matches. CDR3 amino acids: CASSPGGGTYNEQFF. CDR3 coding DNA: TGTGCCAGCAGTCCCGGCGGGGGAACCTACAATGAGCAGTTCTTC.

The table lists this clonotype with a few counts. This chain joins TRBV6-2 or TRBV6-3 and TRBJ2-7, with D uncertain. V was shortened by 0 bases and J by 2 bases, with 11 bases between the two germline ends. This CDR3 spans 15 amino acids. Germline V gene sequence: CDR1 MNHEY, CDR2 SVGEGT. CDR3 loop: CASSYSLGSPYEQYF. CDR3 nucleotides: TGTGCCAGCAGTTACTCGTTGGGCTCCCCCTACGAGCAGTACTTC.

This chain links TRBV5-1 with TRBJ2-4; no reliable D call. Germline values: CDR1 SGHRS, CDR2 YFSETQ. The CDR3 has 15 residues. Deletions cut 5 bases from V and 0 bases from J, with 12 bases between. Written as DNA, the CDR3 is TGCGCCAGCAGATTAGGTCCATTAGCCAAAAACATTCAGTACTTC. Amino acids: CASRLGPLAKNIQYF.